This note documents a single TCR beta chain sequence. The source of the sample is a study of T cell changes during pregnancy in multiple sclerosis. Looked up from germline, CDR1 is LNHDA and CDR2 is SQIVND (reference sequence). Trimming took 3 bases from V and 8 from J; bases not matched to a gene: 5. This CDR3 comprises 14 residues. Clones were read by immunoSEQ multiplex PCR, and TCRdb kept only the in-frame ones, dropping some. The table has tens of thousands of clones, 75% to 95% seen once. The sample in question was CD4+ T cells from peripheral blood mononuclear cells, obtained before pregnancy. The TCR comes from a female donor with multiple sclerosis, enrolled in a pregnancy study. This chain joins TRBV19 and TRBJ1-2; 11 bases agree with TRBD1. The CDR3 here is CASSILDRGRGYTF. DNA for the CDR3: TGTGCCAGTAGTATCCTGGACAGGGGGCGAGGCTACACCTTC. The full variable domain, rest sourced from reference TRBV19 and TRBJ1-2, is DGGITQSPKYLFRKEGQNVTLSCEQNLNHDAMYWYRQDPGQGLRLIYYSQIVNDFQKGDIAEGYSVSREKKESFPLTVTSAQKNPTAFYLCASSILDRGRGYTFGSGTRLTVV.